This section outlines one T cell receptor (beta chain) sequence together with its context. Antigen specificity is unknown. Second-dose timings of about 4 or about 12 weeks were pooled. Measured with immunoSEQ multiplex PCR; TCRdb has only the in-frame clones, and not every one. The sample has some 48,000 clones, just over 85% seen once. This sample stems from a study of T cell responses to AZD1222 COVID-19 vaccine. Study-level findings and limits: Repertoires were collected only later (after the peak T cell response had occurred). Spike was spanned by vaccine-associated CD4 TCRs, which were dominant at 160-218 and 743-854. Seropositive status at baseline applied to only a handful of AZD1222 recipients.

The sample consisted of peripheral blood, taken 28 days after the second AZD1222 dose. The sequence came from an adult who received the AZD1222 COVID-19 vaccine.

The CDR3 spells CASSIGNAGEQFF. In DNA form, the CDR3 reads TGTGCCAGCAGCATAGGCAATGCGGGCGAGCAGTTCTTC. V usage is TRBV7-2 and J usage is TRBJ2-1; tentatively, D is TRBD2 (5 bases). This CDR3 spans 13 amino acids. The ends were cut back, 5 bases at V and 10 bases at J, with 15 bases in the middle. CDR1 and CDR2 from the germline V gene are SGHTA and FQGNSA.